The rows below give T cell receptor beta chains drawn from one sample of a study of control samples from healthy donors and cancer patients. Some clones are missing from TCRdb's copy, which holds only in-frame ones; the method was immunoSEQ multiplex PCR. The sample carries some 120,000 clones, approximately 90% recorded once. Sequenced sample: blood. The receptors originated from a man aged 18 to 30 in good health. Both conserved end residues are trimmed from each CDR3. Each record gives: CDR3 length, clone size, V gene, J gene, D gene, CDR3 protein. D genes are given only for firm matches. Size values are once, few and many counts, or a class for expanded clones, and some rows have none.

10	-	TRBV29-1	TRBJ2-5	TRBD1	SAWGQQETQY
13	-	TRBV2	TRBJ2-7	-	ASSDQSVPSYEQY
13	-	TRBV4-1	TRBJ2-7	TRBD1	ASSQETGVSYEQY
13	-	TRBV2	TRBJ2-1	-	ASGPLDISYNEQF
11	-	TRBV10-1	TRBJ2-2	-	ASSFTNTGELF
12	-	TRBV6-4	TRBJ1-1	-	ASRERDENTEAF
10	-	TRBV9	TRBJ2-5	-	ASSQGGETQY
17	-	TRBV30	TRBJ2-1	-	AWRGLTGATGGTYNEQF
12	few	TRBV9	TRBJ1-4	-	ASSPPTGNEKLF
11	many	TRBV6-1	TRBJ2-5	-	ASSDQAQETQY
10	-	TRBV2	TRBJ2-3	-	ASHESTDTQY
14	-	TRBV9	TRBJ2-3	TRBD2	ASSAQTSGSTDTQY
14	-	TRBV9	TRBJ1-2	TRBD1	ASRSDRGLVGSGYT
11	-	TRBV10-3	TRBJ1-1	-	AISEVQTGEAF
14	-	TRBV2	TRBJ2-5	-	ASNKLGGGLQETQY
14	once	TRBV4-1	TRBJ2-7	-	ASSQGLFRDSYEQY
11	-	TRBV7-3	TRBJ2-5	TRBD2	ASSRGSQETQY
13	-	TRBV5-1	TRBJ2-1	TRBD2	ASSSIGTSPNEQF
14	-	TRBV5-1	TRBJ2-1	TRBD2	ASSLAPAGGMNEQF
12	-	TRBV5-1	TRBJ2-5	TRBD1	ATGKGGSGETQY
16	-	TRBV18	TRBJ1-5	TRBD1	ASSPRDRGGGSNQPQH
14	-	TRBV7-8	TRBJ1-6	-	ASSLSRVPDNSPLH
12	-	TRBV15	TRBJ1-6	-	ATSGALNNSPLH
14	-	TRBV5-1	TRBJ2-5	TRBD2	ASSDLTSGGTETQY
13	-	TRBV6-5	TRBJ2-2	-	ASSYIRGAGGELF
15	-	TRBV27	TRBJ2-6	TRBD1	ASSPGQVLSGANVLT
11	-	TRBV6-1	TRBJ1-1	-	ASSDPVNTEAF
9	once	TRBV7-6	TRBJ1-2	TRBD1	ASGTGDGYT
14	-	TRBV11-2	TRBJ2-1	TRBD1	ASSSITGGNDNEQF
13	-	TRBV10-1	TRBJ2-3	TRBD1	ASSLTGTGTDTQY
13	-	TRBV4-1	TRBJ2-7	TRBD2	ASSQRTSFADEQY
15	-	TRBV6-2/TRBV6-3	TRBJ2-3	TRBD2	ASSFPTSGISTDTQY
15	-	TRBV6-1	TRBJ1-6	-	ASSESLPGWINSPLH
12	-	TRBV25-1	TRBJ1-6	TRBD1	ASSGVTGGSPLH
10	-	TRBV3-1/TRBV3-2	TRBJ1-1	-	ASYGLNTEAF
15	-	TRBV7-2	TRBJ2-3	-	ASSKDSEEGLWDTQY
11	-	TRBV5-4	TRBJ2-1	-	ASSLGGMNEQF
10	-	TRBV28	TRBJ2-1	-	ASSVGQAEQF
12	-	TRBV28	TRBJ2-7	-	ASSLGSWDYEQY
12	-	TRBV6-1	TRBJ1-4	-	ASSERQRGEKLF
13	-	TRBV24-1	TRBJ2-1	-	ATSDSSSTGREQF